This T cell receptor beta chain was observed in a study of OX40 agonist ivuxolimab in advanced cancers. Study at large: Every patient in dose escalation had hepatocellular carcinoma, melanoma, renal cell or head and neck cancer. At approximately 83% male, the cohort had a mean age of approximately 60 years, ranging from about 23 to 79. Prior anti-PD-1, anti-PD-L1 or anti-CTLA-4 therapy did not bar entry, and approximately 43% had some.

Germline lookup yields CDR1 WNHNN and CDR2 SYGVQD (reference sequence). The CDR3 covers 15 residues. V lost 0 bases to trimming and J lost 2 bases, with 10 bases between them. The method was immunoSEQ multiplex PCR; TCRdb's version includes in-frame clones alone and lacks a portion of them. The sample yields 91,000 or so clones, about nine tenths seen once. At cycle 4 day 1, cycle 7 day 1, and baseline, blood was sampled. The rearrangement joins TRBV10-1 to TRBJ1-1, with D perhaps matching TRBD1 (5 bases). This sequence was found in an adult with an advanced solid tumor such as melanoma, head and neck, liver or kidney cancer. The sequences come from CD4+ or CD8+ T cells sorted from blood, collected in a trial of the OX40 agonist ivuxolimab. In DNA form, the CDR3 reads TGCGCCAGCAGTGAGTCCCAGGGTGAAAACACTGAAGCTTTCTTT. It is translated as CASSESQGENTEAFF.